This T cell receptor (beta chain) came from a study of response to subunit inactivated influenza vaccine. Each CDR3 protein is one row after TCRdb ran MiXCR on the RT-PCR reads. The sample records 800,000 to 1,000,000 distinct CDR3 sequences, roughly 20% being singletons. Findings of the study overall: After each seasonal influenza vaccination, few new T cells are recruited, the authors suggested.

This clonotype has just one count. Its antigen is unknown. This CDR3 is built from 15 residues. V was trimmed by 2 bases and J by 1 base, leaving 12 bases between them. Germline CDR1 MNHEY, CDR2 SVGAGI. J is TRBJ2-7 and V is TRBV6-5; no clear D gene. Sequenced material: PBMCs from blood, taken more than 4 days after vaccination. The sequence derives from a man between 50 and 59 years old who received an inactivated influenza vaccine. Written as DNA, the CDR3 is TGTGCCAGCAGTTACGCTCCCGAGTTTTCCTACGAGCAGTACTTC. This gives the protein CASSYAPEFSYEQYF.